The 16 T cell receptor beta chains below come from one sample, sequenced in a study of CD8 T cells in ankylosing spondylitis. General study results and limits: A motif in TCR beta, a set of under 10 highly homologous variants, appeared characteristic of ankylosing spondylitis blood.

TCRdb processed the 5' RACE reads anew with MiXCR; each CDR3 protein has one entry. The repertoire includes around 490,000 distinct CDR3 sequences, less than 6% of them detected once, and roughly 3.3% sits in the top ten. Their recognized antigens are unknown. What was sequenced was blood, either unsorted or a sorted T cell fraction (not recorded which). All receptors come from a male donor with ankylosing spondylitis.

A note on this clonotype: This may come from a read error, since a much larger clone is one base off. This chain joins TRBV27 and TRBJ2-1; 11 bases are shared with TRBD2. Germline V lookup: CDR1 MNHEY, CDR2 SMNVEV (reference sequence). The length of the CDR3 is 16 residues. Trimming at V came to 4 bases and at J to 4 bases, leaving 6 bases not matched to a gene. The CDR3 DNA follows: TGTGCCAGCAGTTCGACTAGCGGGATTAGGTACAATGAGCAGTTCTTC. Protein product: CASSSTSGIRYNEQFF.

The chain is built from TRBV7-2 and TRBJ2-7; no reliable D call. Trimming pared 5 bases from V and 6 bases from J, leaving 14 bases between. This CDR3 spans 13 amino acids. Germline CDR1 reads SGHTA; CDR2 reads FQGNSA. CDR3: CASSEQYSGEQYF. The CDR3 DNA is TGTGCCAGCAGCGAGCAATACAGTGGCGAGCAGTACTTC.

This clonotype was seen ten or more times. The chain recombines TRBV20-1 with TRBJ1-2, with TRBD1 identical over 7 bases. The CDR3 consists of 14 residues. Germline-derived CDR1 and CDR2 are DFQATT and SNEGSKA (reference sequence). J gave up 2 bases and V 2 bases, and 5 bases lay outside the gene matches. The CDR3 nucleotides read TGCAGTGCTAGATCCCCGGGACAGAACTATGGCTACACCTTC. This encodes CSARSPGQNYGYTF.

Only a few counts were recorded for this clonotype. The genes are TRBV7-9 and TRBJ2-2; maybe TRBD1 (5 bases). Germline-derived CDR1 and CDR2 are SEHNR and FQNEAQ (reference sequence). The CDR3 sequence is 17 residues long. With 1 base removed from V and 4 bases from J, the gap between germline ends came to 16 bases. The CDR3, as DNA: TGTGCCAGCAGCTTAGGAGGCTGGCAGGGTCGCACCGGGGAGCTGTTTTTT. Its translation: CASSLGGWQGRTGELFF.

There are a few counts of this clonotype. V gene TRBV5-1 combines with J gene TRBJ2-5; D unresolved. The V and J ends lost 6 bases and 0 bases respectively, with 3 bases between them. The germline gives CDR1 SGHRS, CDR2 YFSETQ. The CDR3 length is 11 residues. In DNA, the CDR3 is TGCGCCAGCATGAACCAAGAGACCCAGTACTTC. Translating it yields CASMNQETQYF.

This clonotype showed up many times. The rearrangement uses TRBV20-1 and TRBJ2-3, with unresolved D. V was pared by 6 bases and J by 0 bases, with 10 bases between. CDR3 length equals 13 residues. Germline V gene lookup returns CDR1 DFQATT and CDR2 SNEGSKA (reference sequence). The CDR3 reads CSATHHSTDTQYF. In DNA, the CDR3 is TGCAGTGCCACACACCATAGCACAGATACGCAGTATTTT.

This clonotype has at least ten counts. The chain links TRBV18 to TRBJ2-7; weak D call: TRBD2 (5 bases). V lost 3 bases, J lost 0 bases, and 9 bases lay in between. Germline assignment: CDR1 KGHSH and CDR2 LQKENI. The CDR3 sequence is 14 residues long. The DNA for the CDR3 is TGTGCCAGCTCACCTAGCGCGAGCTCCTACGAGCAGTACTTC. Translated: CASSPSASSYEQYF.

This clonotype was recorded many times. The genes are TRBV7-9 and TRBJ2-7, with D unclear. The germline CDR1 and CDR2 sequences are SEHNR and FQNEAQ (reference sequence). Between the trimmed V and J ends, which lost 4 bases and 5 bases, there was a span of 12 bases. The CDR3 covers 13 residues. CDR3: CASSSPIRHEQYF. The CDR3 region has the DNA TGTGCCAGCAGCTCCCCCATTAGGCACGAGCAGTACTTC.

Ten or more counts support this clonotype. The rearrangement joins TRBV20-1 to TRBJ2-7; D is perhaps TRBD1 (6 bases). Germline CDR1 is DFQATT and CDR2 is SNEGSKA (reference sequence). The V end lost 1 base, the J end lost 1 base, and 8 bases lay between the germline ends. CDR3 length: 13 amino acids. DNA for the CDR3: TGCAGTGCTAGAGCCGACAGGTCCTACGAGCAGTACTTC. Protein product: CSARADRSYEQYF.

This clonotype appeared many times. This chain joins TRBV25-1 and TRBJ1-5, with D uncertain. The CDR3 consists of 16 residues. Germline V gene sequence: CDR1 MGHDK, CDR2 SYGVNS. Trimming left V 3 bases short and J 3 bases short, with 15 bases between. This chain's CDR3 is CASSDSRSHYNQPQHF. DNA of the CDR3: TGTGCCAGCAGTGACTCCAGGTCCCATTACAATCAGCCCCAGCATTTT.

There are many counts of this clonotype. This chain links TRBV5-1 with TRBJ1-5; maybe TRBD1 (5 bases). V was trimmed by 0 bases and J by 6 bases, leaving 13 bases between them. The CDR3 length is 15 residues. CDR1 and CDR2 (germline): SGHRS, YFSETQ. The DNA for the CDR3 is TGCGCCAGCAGCTTGGACGCAGGGATAGGTCAGCCCCAGCATTTT. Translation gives CASSLDAGIGQPQHF.

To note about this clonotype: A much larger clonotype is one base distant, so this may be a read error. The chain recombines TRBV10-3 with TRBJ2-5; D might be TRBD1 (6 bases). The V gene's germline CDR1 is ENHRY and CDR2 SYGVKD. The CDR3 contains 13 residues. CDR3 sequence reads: CPIRSDREETQYF. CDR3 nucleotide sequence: TGTCCCATCAGATCGGACAGAGAAGAGACCCAGTACTTC.

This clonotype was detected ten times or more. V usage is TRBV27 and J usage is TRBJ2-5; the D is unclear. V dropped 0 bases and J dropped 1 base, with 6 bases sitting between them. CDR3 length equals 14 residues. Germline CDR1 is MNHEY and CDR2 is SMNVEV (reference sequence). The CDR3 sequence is CASSLSTFQETQYF. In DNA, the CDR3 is TGTGCCAGCAGTTTATCGACATTCCAAGAGACCCAGTACTTC.

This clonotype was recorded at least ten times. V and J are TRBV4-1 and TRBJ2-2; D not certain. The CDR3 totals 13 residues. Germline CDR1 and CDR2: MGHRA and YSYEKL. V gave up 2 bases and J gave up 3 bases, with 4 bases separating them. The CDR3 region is CASSQTYTGELFF. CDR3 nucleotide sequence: TGCGCCAGCAGCCAAACCTACACCGGGGAGCTGTTTTTT.

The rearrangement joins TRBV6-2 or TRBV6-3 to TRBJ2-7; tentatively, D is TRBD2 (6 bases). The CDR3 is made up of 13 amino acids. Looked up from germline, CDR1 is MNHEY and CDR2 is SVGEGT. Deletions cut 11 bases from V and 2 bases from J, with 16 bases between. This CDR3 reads CAARLGGTYEQYF. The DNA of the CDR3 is TGTGCCGCGAGGTTAGGAGGGACCTACGAGCAGTACTTC.

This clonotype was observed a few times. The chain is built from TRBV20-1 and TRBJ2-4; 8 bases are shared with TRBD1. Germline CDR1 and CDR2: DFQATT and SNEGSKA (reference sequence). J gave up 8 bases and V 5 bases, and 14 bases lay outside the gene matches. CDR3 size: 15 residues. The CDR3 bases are TGCAGTGCTGGGACGAGACAGGGGTCGGAGGACATTCAGTACTTC. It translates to CSAGTRQGSEDIQYF.